The clone carrying this T cell receptor beta chain is a singleton in its sample. Its antigen is unidentified. Both 60 Vbeta primers and 13 Jbeta primers went into the PCR. TCRdb's table, derived via immunoSEQ multiplex PCR, lists solely in-frame clones and lacks some. The table lists 150,000 to 200,000 clones, roughly 84% of them singletons. This record comes from a study of cytomegalovirus exposure and HLA in healthy donors. Study-wide points: Indistinguishable V segments, including TRBV6-2 and TRBV6-3, were excluded.

The CDR3 covers 18 residues. J gave up 5 bases and V 2 bases, and 18 bases lay outside the gene matches. From germline, CDR1 is LGHNA and CDR2 YSLEER. The V call is TRBV4-3, the J call TRBJ2-7; 7 bases fit TRBD1. The sequence derives from a man aged 18 to 30 in good health and CMV-seropositive. Material for sequencing was PBMCs. CDR3 protein: CASSQHASRTGLTDEQYF. The CDR3, as DNA: TGCGCCAGCAGCCAACATGCCTCCCGGACAGGCTTAACAGACGAGCAGTACTTC.